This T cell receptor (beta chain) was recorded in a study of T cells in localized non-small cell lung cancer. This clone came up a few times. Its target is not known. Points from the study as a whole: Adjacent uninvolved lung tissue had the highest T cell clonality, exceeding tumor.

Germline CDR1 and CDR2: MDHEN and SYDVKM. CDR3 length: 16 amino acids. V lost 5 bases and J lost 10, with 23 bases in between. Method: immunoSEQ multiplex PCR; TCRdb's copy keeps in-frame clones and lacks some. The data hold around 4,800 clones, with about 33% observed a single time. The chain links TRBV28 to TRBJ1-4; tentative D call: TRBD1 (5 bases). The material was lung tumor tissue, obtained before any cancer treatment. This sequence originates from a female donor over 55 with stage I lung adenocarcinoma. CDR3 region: CASSVTAGWGVRKLFF. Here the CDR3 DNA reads TGTGCCAGCAGTGTAACAGCAGGGTGGGGAGTTAGAAAACTGTTTTTT.